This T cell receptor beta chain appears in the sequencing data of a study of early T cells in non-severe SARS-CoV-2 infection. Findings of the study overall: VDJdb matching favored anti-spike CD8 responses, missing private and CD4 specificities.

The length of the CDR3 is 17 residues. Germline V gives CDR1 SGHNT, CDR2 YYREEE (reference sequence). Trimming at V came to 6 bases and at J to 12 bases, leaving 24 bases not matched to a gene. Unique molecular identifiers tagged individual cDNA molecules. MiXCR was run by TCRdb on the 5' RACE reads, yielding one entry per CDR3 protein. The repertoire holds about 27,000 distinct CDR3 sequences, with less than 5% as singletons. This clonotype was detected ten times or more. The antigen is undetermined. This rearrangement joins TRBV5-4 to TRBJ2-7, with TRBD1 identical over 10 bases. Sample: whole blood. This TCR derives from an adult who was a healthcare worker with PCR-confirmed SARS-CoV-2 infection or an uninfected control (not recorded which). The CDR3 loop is CASTTWRAGTGALPRYF. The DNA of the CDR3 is TGTGCCAGCACCACCTGGAGAGCCGGGACAGGGGCCCTTCCTCGGTACTTC.